This entry lists 4 T cell receptor beta chains sequenced from one sample in a study of T cell responses to AZD1222 COVID-19 vaccine (TCRdb year 2021). The library was produced with the immunoSEQ multiplex PCR assay. This is the immuneACCESS table as TCRdb keeps it, with only in-frame sequences that have V and J called. A part of the clones is gone; compared with another copy, unresolved V genes explain less than half, and the rest is unexplained. The sample profile shows 200,000 to 300,000 clones; 90% to 95% of them were found once. The top ten constitute roughly 0.5% of the sample. Taken with the paper, the label for time point translates to: baseline before first vaccination. The source material was peripheral blood, sampled on day 0 of AZD1222 vaccination. These receptors originate from an adult in good health.

The chain is built from TRBV27 and TRBJ2-3, with D uncertain. V was shortened by 3 bases and J by 2 bases, with 15 bases between the two germline ends. This CDR3 spans 16 amino acids. The germline V gene encodes CDR1 MNHEY and CDR2 SMNVEV (reference sequence). The CDR3 spells CASSLDKGGPTDTQYF. DNA of the CDR3: TGTGCCAGCAGTTTGGATAAGGGTGGGCCCACAGATACGCAGTATTTT.

This clone was picked up one time. This rearrangement joins TRBV7-9 to TRBJ2-7; TRBD2 is a possible D gene (5 bases). Germline V lookup: CDR1 SEHNR, CDR2 FQNEAQ (reference sequence). The CDR3 is made up of 16 amino acids. The V and J ends lost 6 bases and 0 bases respectively, with 18 bases between them. CDR3 sequence: CASRNGIGPSSYEQYF. The CDR3 DNA is TGTGCCAGCAGAAACGGGATCGGGCCGAGCTCCTACGAGCAGTACTTC.

The rearrangement joins TRBV5-6 to TRBJ2-2; TRBD2 matches 10 bases. The V gene end was trimmed by 0 bases and the J gene end by 9 bases; junction bases not matched to a gene: 8. This CDR3 is 16 amino acids long. Germline lookup yields CDR1 SGHDT and CDR2 YYEEEE. The CDR3 protein is CASSLVASGRWRELFF. The CDR3 DNA is TGTGCCAGCAGCTTGGTGGCTAGCGGGAGATGGAGGGAGCTGTTTTTT.

The chain employs TRBV27 and TRBJ1-2; D is uncertain. V was shortened by 6 bases and J by 8 bases, with 10 bases between the two germline ends. The CDR3 runs to 11 residues. Germline V CDR1 and CDR2: MNHEY, SMNVEV (reference sequence). CDR3: CASSEGRGYTF. The CDR3 bases are TGTGCCAGCAGCGAAGGGAGAGGCTACACCTTC.